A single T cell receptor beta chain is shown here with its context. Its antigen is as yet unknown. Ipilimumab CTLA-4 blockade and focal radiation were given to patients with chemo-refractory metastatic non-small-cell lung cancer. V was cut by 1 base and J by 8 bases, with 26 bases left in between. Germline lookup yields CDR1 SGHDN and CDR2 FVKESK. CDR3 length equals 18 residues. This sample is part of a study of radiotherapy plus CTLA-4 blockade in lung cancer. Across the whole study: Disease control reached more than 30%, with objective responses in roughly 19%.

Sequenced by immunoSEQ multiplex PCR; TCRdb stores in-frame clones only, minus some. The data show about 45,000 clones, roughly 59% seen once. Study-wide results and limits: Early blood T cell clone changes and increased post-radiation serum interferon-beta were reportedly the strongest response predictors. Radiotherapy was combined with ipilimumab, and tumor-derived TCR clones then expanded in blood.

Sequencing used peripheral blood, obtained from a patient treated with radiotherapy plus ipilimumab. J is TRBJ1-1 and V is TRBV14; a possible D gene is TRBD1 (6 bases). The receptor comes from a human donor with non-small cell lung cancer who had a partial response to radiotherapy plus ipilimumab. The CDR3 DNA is TGTGCCAGCAGCCAAGGTCCCCAGGGGACGGCCAGACATACCGAAGCTTTCTTT. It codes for CASSQGPQGTARHTEAFF. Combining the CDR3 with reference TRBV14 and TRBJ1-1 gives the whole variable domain EAGVTQFPSHSVIEKGQTVTLRCDPISGHDNLYWYRRVMGKEIKFLLHFVKESKQDESGMPNNRFLAERTGGTYSTLKVQPAELEDSGVYFCASSQGPQGTARHTEAFFGQGTRLTVV.